Following are 25 T cell receptor beta chains from one sample sequenced in a study of T cell responses to AZD1222 COVID-19 vaccine. Some clones are missing from TCRdb's copy, which holds only in-frame ones; the method was immunoSEQ multiplex PCR. In the table there are over 110,000 clones, roughly nine tenths of which are singletons. This sample comprised peripheral blood, obtained 28 days after the second AZD1222 dose. These receptors originate from an adult who received the AZD1222 COVID-19 vaccine.

The rearrangement uses TRBV3-1 (or the pseudogene TRBV3-2) and TRBJ1-2; D call uncertain. Germline CDR1 LGHDT, CDR2 YNNKEL (reference sequence). The V end lost 0 bases, the J end lost 0 bases, and 5 bases lay between the germline ends. The CDR3 consists of 14 residues. CDR3 residues: CASSQETANYGYTF. CDR3 bases: TGTGCCAGCAGCCAAGAAACGGCTAACTATGGCTACACCTTC.

The chain couples TRBV19 to TRBJ1-2; tentatively, D is TRBD1 (6 bases). V was clipped by 5 bases and J by 4 bases, with 11 bases between them. This CDR3 has 13 amino acids. The V gene's germline CDR1 is LNHDA and CDR2 SQIVND (reference sequence). CDR3 DNA sequence: TGTGCCAGTAGTTCGACAGGACGCTATGGCTACACCTTC. Protein sequence: CASSSTGRYGYTF.

The J gene is TRBJ1-1, the V gene TRBV19; possible D gene TRBD1, 5 bases. The CDR3 length is 14 residues. In germline, CDR1 is LNHDA, CDR2 SQIVND (reference sequence). Trimming cost V 6 bases and J 1 base, with 12 bases left between them. CDR3 in amino acids: CASRSGGGNTEAFF. The CDR3 coding sequence is TGTGCCAGTAGATCGGGGGGAGGGAACACTGAAGCTTTCTTT.

This chain connects TRBV6-1 to TRBJ2-2, with D unresolved. The germline V gene has CDR1 MNHNS and CDR2 SASEGT. CDR3 length: 14 residues. Trimming took off 0 bases at V and 1 base at J, with 3 bases between the two ends. This CDR3 is CASSEAGNTGELFF. For the CDR3, the DNA is TGTGCCAGCAGTGAAGCCGGGAACACCGGGGAGCTGTTTTTT.

The chain uses TRBV5-4 and TRBJ2-3; 9 positions match TRBD1. The CDR3 spans 16 residues. The J segment lost 4 bases and the V segment lost 1 base, leaving 7 bases of the junction unmatched. Germline assignment: CDR1 SGHNT and CDR2 YYREEE (reference sequence). The CDR3 bases are TGTGCCAGCAGCTTGCCTCTTGGACAGGGGTCAGATACGCAGTATTTT. It specifies CASSLPLGQGSDTQYF. The variable domain in full, completed from reference TRBV5-4 and TRBJ2-3, reads ETGVTQSPTHLIKTRGQQVTLRCSSQSGHNTVSWYQQALGQGPQFIFQYYREEENGRGNFPPRFSGLQFPNYSSELNVNALELDDSALYLCASSLPLGQGSDTQYFGPGTRLTVL.

The chain joins TRBV7-9 to TRBJ1-1, with 7 bases lining up with TRBD1. V shed 3 bases, J shed 0 bases, and the junction held 4 bases outside the gene matches. CDR1 and CDR2 from the germline V gene are SEHNR and FQNEAQ (reference sequence). The CDR3 covers 15 residues. CDR3: CASSLPGQLNTEAFF. CDR3 sequence (DNA): TGTGCCAGCAGCTTGCCGGGACAGTTGAACACTGAAGCTTTCTTT.

The chain combines TRBV5-8 with TRBJ1-2, with a weak D call TRBD1 (6 bases). This CDR3 has 13 residues. The ends were cut back, 0 bases at V and 7 bases at J, with 10 bases in the middle. CDR1 is SGHTS, CDR2 YDEGEE, per germline. The CDR3 DNA reads as TGTGCCAGCAGCTTGGGCCAGGGGTTTGGCTACACCTTC. This codes for CASSLGQGFGYTF.

The V and J genes are TRBV10-3 and TRBJ2-7, with 10 bases matching TRBD2. With V trimmed by 11 bases and J by 5 bases, 9 bases remained unmatched. CDR1 and CDR2 from the germline V gene are ENHRY and SYGVKD. CDR3 length equals 13 residues. CDR3 nucleotide sequence: TGTGCCGCCGACACCGGGACTAGCGACGAGCAGTACTTC. Translated: CAADTGTSDEQYF.

This chain connects TRBV14 to TRBJ2-7, with D maybe TRBD2 (6 bases). The CDR3 is 13 residues long. V was shortened by 4 bases and J by 8 bases, with 15 bases between the two germline ends. CDR1 and CDR2 (germline): SGHDN, FVKESK. The CDR3 loop reads CASSLAGTSQQYF. CDR3 bases: TGTGCCAGCAGCCTCGCGGGGACGAGTCAGCAGTACTTC.

This sequence joins TRBV7-9 and TRBJ1-4, with D perhaps matching TRBD1 (5 bases). The CDR3 totals 13 residues. Trimming pared 5 bases from V and 5 bases from J, leaving 9 bases between. Per germline, CDR1 SEHNR and CDR2 FQNEAQ (reference sequence). The chain's CDR3 is CASSETVNEKLFF. CDR3 DNA: TGTGCCAGCAGCGAGACAGTAAATGAAAAACTGTTTTTT.

This clone was recorded only once. The rearrangement links TRBV4-3 to TRBJ2-1; perhaps D is TRBD1 or TRBD2 (5 bases each). The germline CDR1 and CDR2 sequences are LGHNA and YSLEER. Trimming shortened V by 0 bases and J by 8 bases, and 8 bases separated the two germline ends. The CDR3 contains 13 residues. The CDR3 sequence: CASSQDRGHEQFF. DNA for the CDR3: TGCGCCAGCAGCCAAGACCGGGGACATGAGCAGTTCTTC.

This chain links TRBV10-3 with TRBJ1-4; the D gene is possibly TRBD1 (5 bases). Trimming pared 5 bases from V and 3 bases from J, leaving 13 bases between. CDR3 size: 15 residues. Germline V CDR1 and CDR2: ENHRY, SYGVKD. The CDR3 coding sequence is TGTGCCATCAGTAAGACAGAGGGCCCTAATGAAAAACTGTTTTTT. It is translated as CAISKTEGPNEKLFF.

As DNA, the CDR3 is TGTGCCAGCAGCCCATGGACTAGCGGGAGTGCCCACTACGAGCAGTACTTC. Protein sequence: CASSPWTSGSAHYEQYF. This chain joins TRBV3-1 (or the pseudogene TRBV3-2) and TRBJ2-7; 13 nucleotides agree with TRBD2. With 4 bases clipped from V and 3 bases from J, the junction kept 9 bases outside the gene matches. CDR1 is LGHDT, CDR2 YNNKEL, per germline (reference sequence). CDR3 length: 17 residues.

This chain joins TRBV19 and TRBJ2-7, with 14 bases aligning to TRBD2. There are 15 residues in the CDR3. CDR1 and CDR2 (germline): LNHDA, SQIVND (reference sequence). Unmatched junction bases numbered 3, after V lost 5 bases and J lost 3 bases. CDR3 in DNA: TGTGCCAGTAGTGCGGGGACTAGCGGGAGCTACGAGCAGTACTTC. Translating gives CASSAGTSGSYEQYF.

The chain carries TRBV18 and TRBJ1-1; maybe TRBD1 (6 bases). The V gene's germline CDR1 is KGHSH and CDR2 LQKENI. The CDR3 length is 12 residues. V was clipped by 2 bases and J by 8 bases, with 9 bases between them. In nucleotides, the CDR3 is TGTGCCAGCTCACCATGGACAGAGGAAGCTTTCTTT. It translates to CASSPWTEEAFF.

CDR3 in amino acids: CASSYSGGWETQYF. The CDR3 DNA sequence: TGTGCCAGCAGTTACTCGGGGGGTTGGGAGACCCAGTACTTC. The chain has TRBV6-6 and TRBJ2-5, with D perhaps matching TRBD2 (6 bases). With 0 bases removed from V and 5 bases from J, the gap between germline ends came to 10 bases. The CDR3 sequence is 14 residues long. Germline V lookup: CDR1 MNHNY, CDR2 SVGAGI (reference sequence).

This clone appeared once. This rearrangement joins TRBV2 to TRBJ1-2; TRBD1 matches at 10 bases. J lost 7 bases, V lost 4 bases, and 9 bases had no gene match. Germline CDR1 reads SNHLY; CDR2 reads FYNNEI. The CDR3 runs 15 residues. The CDR3 loop reads CASSVGQGVNSGYTF. The CDR3 DNA sequence: TGTGCCAGCAGTGTTGGACAGGGGGTTAATAGTGGCTACACCTTC.

This chain links TRBV6-5 with TRBJ1-1; weak D call: TRBD1 (5 bases). Trimming removed 2 bases at V and 4 bases at J, with 8 bases between. This CDR3 spans 13 amino acids. CDR1 is MNHEY and CDR2 is SVGAGI in the germline V gene. The CDR3 protein is CASSYGGATEAFF. DNA for the CDR3: TGTGCCAGCAGTTACGGAGGGGCCACTGAAGCTTTCTTT.

The chain employs TRBV3-1 (or the pseudogene TRBV3-2) and TRBJ2-6, with D possibly TRBD1 on 6 matching bases. The CDR3 extends over 15 amino acids. V was cut by 5 bases and J by 2 bases, with 10 bases left in between. CDR1 and CDR2 from the germline V gene are LGHDT and YNNKEL (reference sequence). CDR3 residues: CASSNRVAGANVLTF. The DNA of the CDR3 is TGTGCCAGCAGCAACAGGGTAGCTGGGGCCAACGTCCTGACTTTC.

This chain links TRBV5-4 with TRBJ2-6; 9 positions match TRBD1. The CDR3 extends over 18 amino acids. In germline, CDR1 is SGHNT, CDR2 YYREEE (reference sequence). Losses at the gene ends were 1 base for V and 1 base for J; bases not matched to a gene: 6. CDR3 region: CASSLPGQGLSGANVLTF. DNA of the CDR3: TGTGCCAGCAGCTTGCCGGGACAGGGCTTATCTGGGGCCAACGTCCTGACTTTC.

V usage is TRBV19 and J usage is TRBJ1-3; D may be TRBD1 (5 bases). With 5 bases removed from V and 3 bases from J, the gap between germline ends came to 26 bases. This CDR3 is built from 19 residues. Germline assignment: CDR1 LNHDA and CDR2 SQIVND (reference sequence). The CDR3 here is CASSGPEGATLLFGNTIYF. DNA for the CDR3: TGTGCCAGTAGTGGACCTGAAGGGGCGACGCTCCTCTTTGGAAACACCATATATTTT.

This sequence joins TRBV27 and TRBJ1-1; 9 bases match TRBD1. Germline V gene data show CDR1 as MNHEY and CDR2 as SMNVEV (reference sequence). The CDR3 extends over 14 amino acids. V lost 6 bases and J lost 1; bases outside the gene matches: 3. CDR3 nucleotides: TGTGCCAGCAGGCTGACAGGGGGGAACACTGAAGCTTTCTTT. Amino acids: CASRLTGGNTEAFF.

For the CDR3, the DNA is TGTGCCAGCAGCCAAGATAGAAGGGGGCTGAACCGTGAAGCTTTCTTT. Translation: CASSQDRRGLNREAFF. The V and J genes are TRBV14 and TRBJ1-1; TRBD1 aligns across 7 bases. J lost 7 bases, V lost 0 bases, and 11 bases had no gene match. CDR1 SGHDN and CDR2 FVKESK come from the germline V gene. The CDR3 spans 16 residues.

This rearrangement joins TRBV7-8 to TRBJ1-6; D uncertain. V lost 4 bases and J 9 bases, leaving 16 bases between the germline ends. The CDR3 contains 15 residues. Germline loops: CDR1 SGHVS, CDR2 FQNEAQ. As DNA, the CDR3 is TGTGCCAGCAGCTCTAGTGGGGTAACGGGTTCACCCCTCCACTTT. Amino acid sequence: CASSSSGVTGSPLHF. Based on the CDR3 plus reference TRBV7-8 and TRBJ1-6, the full variable domain is GAGVSQSPRYKVAKRGQDVALRCDPISGHVSLFWYQQALGQGPEFLTYFQNEAQLDKSGLPSDRFFAERPEGSVSTLKIQRTQQEDSAVYLCASSSSGVTGSPLHFGNGTRLTVT.

The gene calls are TRBV4-3 and TRBJ2-7; D might be TRBD1 (6 bases). Trimming cost V 2 bases and J 2 bases, with 22 bases left between them. The CDR3 loop spans 18 amino acids. Germline V gene data show CDR1 as LGHNA and CDR2 as YSLEER. CDR3 amino acids: CASSQTYRVLGEPYEQYV. CDR3 coding DNA: TGCGCCAGCAGCCAAACCTACAGGGTACTCGGGGAACCCTACGAGCAGTACGTC.